This T cell receptor (beta chain) came from a study of shared clonotypes between healthy human individuals. General study results and limits: It was observed that about 5% of naive CD4 clonotypes were shared across four donors. Shared clonotypes across all four donors exceeded non-shared ones in generation probability.

V lost 1 base to trimming and J lost 3 bases, with 13 bases between them. Germline V gene sequence: CDR1 SGHNT, CDR2 YYREEE (reference sequence). The CDR3 totals 15 residues. Points on this clone: Antigen unknown.

Measured with immunoSEQ multiplex PCR; TCRdb has only the in-frame clones, and not every one. The data show over a million clones, roughly 96% seen once. The chain recombines TRBV5-4 with TRBJ1-1; no reliable D call. This receptor was obtained from a man aged 30-40 years in good health. Sequencing input: naive CD4+ T cells sorted from blood. Subset noted: CD45RA+ positively selected. CDR3 in amino acids: CASSLRIAGDTEAFF. CDR3 sequence (DNA): TGTGCCAGCAGCTTGAGGATCGCTGGGGACACTGAAGCTTTCTTT.